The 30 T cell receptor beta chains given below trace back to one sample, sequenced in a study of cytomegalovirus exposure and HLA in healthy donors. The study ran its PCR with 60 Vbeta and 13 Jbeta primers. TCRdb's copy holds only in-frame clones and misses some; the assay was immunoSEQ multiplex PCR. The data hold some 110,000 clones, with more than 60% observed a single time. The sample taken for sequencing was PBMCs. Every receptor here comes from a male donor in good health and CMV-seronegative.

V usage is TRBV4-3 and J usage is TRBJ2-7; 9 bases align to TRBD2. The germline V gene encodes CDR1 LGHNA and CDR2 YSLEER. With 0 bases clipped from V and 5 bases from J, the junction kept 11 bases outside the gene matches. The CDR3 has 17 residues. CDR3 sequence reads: CASSQDESSGRTHEQYF. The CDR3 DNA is TGCGCCAGCAGCCAAGATGAGAGTAGCGGGAGAACCCACGAGCAGTACTTC.

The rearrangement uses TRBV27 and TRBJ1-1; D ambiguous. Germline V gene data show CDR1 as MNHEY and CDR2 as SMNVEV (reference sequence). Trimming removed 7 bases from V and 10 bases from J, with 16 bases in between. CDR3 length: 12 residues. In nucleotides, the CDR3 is TGTGCCAGCACCTCCCAGACCAAGCGAGCTTTCTTT. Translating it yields CASTSQTKRAFF.

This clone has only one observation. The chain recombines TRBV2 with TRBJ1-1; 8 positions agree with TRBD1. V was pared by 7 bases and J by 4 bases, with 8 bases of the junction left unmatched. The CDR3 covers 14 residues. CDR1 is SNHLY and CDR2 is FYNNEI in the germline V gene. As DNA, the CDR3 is TGTGCCAGCAAACCACGACAGGGGAGCACTGAAGCTTTCTTT. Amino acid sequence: CASKPRQGSTEAFF.

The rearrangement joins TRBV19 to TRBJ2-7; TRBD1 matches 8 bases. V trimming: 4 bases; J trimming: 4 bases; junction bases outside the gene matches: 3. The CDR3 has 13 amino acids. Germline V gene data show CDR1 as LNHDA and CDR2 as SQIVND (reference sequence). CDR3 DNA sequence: TGTGCCAGTAGTACCGGGACAGGTTACGAGCAGTACTTC. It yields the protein CASSTGTGYEQYF.

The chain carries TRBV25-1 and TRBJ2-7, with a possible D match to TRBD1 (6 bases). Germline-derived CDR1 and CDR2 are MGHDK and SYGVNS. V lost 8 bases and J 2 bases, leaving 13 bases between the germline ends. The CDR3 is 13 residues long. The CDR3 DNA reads TGTGCCAGCGTTTCACAGGGAGCCTACGAGCAGTACTTC. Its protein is CASVSQGAYEQYF.

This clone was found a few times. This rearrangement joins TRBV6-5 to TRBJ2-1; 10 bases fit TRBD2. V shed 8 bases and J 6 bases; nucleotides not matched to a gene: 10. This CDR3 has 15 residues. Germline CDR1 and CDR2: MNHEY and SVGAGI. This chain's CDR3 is CASRLLAGAGNEQFF. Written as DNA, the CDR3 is TGTGCCAGCCGCCTTCTAGCGGGAGCGGGCAATGAGCAGTTCTTC.

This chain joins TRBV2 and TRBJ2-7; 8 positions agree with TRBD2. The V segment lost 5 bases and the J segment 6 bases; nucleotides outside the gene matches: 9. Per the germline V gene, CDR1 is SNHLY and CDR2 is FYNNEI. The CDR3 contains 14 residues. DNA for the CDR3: TGTGCCAGCAGTCCTCAGGGACTAGGAGGCGAGCAGTACTTC. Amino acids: CASSPQGLGGEQYF.

The CDR3 loop is CASSYSDRGTTYEQYF. For the CDR3, the DNA is TGTGCCAGCAGTTACTCAGACAGGGGGACCACCTACGAGCAGTACTTC. The chain combines TRBV6-6 with TRBJ2-7; 9 nucleotides align to TRBD1. CDR3 length equals 16 residues. Germline-derived CDR1 and CDR2 are MNHNY and SVGAGI (reference sequence). Unmatched junction bases numbered 5, after V lost 0 bases and J lost 2 bases.

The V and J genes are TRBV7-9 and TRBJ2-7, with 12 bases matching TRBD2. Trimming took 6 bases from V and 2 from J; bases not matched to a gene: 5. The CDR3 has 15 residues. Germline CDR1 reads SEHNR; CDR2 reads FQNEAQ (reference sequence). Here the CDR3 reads CASRRTSGGTYEQYF. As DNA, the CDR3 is TGTGCCAGCAGACGCACTAGCGGGGGGACCTACGAGCAGTACTTC.

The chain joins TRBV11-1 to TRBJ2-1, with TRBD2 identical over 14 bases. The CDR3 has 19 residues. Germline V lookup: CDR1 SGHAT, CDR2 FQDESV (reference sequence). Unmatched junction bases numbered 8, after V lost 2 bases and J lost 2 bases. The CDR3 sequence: CASSLRSGLAGETYNEQFF. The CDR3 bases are TGTGCCAGCAGCTTACGTTCGGGACTAGCGGGAGAGACCTACAATGAGCAGTTCTTC.

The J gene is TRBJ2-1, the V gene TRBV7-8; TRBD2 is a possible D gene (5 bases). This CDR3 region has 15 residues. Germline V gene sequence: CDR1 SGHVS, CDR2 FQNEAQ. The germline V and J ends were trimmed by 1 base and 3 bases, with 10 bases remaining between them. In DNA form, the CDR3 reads TGTGCCAGCAGCTTAGAGACTACTTTCTACAATGAGCAGTTCTTC. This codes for CASSLETTFYNEQFF.

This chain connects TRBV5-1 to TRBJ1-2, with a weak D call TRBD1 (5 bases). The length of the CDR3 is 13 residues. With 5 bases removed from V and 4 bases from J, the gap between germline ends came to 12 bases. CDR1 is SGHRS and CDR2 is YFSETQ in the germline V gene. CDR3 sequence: CASRASGPYGYTF. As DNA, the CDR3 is TGCGCCAGCAGGGCTTCAGGGCCCTATGGCTACACCTTC.

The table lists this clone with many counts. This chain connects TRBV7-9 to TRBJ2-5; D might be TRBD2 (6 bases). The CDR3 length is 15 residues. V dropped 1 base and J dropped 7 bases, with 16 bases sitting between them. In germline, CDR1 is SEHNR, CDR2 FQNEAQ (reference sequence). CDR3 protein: CASSLGGLPGRTQYF. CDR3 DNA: TGTGCCAGCAGCTTAGGGGGCCTTCCCGGGAGGACCCAGTACTTC.

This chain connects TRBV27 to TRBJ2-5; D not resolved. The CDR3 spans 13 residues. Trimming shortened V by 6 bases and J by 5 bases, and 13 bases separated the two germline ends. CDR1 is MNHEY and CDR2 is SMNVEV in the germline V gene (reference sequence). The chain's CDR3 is CASSSFLRETQYF. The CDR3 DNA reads TGTGCCAGCAGCTCGTTTCTGAGGGAGACCCAGTACTTC.

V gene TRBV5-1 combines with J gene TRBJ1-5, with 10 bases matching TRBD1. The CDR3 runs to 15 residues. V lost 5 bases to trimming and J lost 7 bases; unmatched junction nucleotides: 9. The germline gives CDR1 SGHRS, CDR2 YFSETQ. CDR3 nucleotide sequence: TGCGCCAGCAGTTGGACAGGGGGAGAGTACCAGCCCCAGCATTTT. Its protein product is CASSWTGGEYQPQHF.

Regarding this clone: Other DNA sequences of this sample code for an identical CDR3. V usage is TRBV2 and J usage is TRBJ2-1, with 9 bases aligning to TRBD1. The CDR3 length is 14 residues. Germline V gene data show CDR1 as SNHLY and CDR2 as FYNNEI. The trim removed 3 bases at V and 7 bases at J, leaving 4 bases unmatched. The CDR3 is CASSDGTGNNEQFF. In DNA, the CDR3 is TGTGCCAGCAGTGACGGGACAGGGAATAATGAGCAGTTCTTC.

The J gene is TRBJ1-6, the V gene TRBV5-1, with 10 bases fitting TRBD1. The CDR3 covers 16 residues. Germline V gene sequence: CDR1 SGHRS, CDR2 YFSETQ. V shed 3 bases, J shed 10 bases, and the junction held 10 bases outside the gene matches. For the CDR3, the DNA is TGCGCCAGCAGCTCCTTTAAGACAGGGGGCGGCTCACCCCTCCACTTT. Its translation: CASSSFKTGGGSPLHF.

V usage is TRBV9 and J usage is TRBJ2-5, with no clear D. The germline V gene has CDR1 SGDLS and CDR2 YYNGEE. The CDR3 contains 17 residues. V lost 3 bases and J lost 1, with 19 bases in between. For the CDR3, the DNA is TGTGCCAGCAGCGCCCCTCGAGTCGAGCCGTTCCAAGAGACCCAGTACTTC. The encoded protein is CASSAPRVEPFQETQYF.

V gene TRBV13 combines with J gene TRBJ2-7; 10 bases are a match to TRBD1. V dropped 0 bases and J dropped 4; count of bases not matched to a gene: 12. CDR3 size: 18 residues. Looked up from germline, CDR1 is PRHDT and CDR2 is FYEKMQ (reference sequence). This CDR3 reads CASSLGRNSGQGIYEQYF. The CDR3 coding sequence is TGTGCCAGCAGCTTAGGACGCAATTCGGGACAGGGGATTTACGAGCAGTACTTC. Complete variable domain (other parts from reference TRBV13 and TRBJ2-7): AAGVIQSPRHLIKEKRETATLKCYPIPRHDTVYWYQQGPGQDPQFLISFYEKMQSDKGSIPDRFSAQQFSDYHSELNMSSLELGDSALYFCASSLGRNSGQGIYEQYFGPGTRLTVT.

CDR3 loop: CASSLEVAGVADTQYF. CDR3 sequence (DNA): TGTGCCAGCAGCTTAGAGGTAGCGGGAGTGGCAGATACGCAGTATTTT. V is TRBV7-2 and J is TRBJ2-3; 9 bases agree with TRBD2. The CDR3 has 16 amino acids. The V and J ends lost 1 base and 4 bases, in that order; junction bases with no gene match: 6. Per germline, CDR1 SGHTA and CDR2 FQGNSA.

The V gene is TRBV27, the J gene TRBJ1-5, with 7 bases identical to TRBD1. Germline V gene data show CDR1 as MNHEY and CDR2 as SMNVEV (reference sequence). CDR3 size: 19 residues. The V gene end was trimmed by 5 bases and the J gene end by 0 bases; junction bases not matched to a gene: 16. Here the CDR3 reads CASSPYRGLTLGSNQPQHF. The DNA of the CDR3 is TGTGCCAGCAGTCCCTACAGGGGTTTAACCCTCGGTAGCAATCAGCCCCAGCATTTT.

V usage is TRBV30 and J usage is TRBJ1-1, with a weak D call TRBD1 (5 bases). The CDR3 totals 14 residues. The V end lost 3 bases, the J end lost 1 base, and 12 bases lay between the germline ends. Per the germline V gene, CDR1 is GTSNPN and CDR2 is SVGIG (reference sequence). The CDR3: CAWSSQGSNTEAFF. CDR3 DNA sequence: TGTGCCTGGAGCTCGCAGGGTTCGAACACTGAAGCTTTCTTT. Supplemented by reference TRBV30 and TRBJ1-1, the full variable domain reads SQTIHQWPATLVQPVGSPLSLECTVEGTSNPNLYWYRQAAGRGLQLLFYSVGIGQISSEVPQNLSASRPQDRQFILSSKKLLLSDSGFYLCAWSSQGSNTEAFFGQGTRLTVV.

CDR3 amino acids: CASHPRDSFRNQPQHF. The CDR3 DNA is TGTGCCAGTCACCCCCGGGACAGTTTTCGGAATCAGCCCCAGCATTTT. The chain carries TRBV19 and TRBJ1-5, with 7 positions matching TRBD1. Germline V gene sequence: CDR1 LNHDA, CDR2 SQIVND (reference sequence). There are 16 residues in the CDR3. J was trimmed by 4 bases and V by 8 bases; bases with no gene match: 14.

The CDR3 loop reads CASSLNGGAQETQYF. The CDR3 nucleotides are TGTGCCAGCAGCTTAAATGGCGGGGCCCAAGAGACCCAGTACTTC. The chain recombines TRBV7-3 with TRBJ2-5; TRBD2 is a possible D gene (6 bases). Trimming stripped 1 base from V and 1 base from J, with 10 bases between. Germline CDR1 SGHTA, CDR2 FQGTGA. This CDR3 has 15 residues.

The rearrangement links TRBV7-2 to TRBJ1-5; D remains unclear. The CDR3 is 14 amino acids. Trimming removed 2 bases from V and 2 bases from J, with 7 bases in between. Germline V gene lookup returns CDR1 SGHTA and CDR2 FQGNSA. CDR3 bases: TGTGCCAGCAGCTTAATGGCAGGCAATCAGCCCCAGCATTTT. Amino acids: CASSLMAGNQPQHF.

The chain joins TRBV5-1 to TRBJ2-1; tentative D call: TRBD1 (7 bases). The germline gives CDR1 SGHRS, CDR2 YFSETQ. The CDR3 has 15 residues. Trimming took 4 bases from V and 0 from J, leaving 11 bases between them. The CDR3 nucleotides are TGCGCCAGCAGCGCGGAGGGGGCCTCCTACAATGAGCAGTTCTTC. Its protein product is CASSAEGASYNEQFF.

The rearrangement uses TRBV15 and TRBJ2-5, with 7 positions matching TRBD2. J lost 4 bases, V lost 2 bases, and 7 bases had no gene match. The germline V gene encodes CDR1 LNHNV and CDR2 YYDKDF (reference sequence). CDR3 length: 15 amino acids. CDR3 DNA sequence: TGTGCCACCAGCAGACGCACCGGGACTACAGAGACCCAGTACTTC. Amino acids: CATSRRTGTTETQYF.

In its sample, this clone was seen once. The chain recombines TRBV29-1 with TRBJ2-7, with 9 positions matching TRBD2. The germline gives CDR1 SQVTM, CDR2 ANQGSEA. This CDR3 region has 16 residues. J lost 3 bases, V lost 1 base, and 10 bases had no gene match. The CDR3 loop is CSVEGISGTSFYEQYF. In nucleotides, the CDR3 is TGCAGCGTTGAAGGGATTTCCGGGACTAGCTTCTACGAGCAGTACTTC.

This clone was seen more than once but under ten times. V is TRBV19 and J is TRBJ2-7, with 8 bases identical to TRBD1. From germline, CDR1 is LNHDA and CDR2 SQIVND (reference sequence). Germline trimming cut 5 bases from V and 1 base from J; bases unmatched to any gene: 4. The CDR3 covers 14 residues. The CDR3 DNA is TGTGCCAGTAGTGCCCGGGACAGGTCCTACGAGCAGTACTTC. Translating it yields CASSARDRSYEQYF.

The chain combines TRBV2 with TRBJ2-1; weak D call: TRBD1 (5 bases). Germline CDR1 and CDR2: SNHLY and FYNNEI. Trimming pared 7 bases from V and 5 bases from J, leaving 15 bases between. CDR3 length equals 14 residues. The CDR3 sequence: CASTSRAQDNEQFF. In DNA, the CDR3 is TGTGCCAGCACGAGCAGGGCTCAGGACAATGAGCAGTTCTTC.